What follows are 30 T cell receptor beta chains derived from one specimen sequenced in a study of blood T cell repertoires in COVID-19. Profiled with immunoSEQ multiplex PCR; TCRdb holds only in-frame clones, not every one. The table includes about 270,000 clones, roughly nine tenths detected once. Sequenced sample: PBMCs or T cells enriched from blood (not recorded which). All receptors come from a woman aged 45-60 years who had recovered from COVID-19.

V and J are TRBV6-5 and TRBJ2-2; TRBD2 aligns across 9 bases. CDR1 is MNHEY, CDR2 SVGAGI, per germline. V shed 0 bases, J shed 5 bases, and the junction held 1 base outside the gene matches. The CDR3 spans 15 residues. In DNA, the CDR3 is TGTGCCAGCAGTTACTCTACTAGCGGGACCGGGGAGCTGTTTTTT. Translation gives CASSYSTSGTGELFF.

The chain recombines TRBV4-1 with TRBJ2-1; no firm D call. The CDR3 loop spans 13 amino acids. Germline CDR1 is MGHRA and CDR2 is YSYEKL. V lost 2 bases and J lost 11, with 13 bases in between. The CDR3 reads CASSQPSFDKQFF. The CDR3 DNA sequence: TGCGCCAGCAGCCAACCAAGTTTCGACAAGCAGTTCTTC.

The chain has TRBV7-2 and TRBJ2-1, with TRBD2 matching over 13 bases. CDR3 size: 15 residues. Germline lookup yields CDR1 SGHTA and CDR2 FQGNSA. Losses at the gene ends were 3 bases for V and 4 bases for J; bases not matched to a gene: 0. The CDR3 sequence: CASSLTSGRYNEQFF. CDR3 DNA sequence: TGTGCCAGCAGCTTGACTAGCGGGAGGTACAATGAGCAGTTCTTC.

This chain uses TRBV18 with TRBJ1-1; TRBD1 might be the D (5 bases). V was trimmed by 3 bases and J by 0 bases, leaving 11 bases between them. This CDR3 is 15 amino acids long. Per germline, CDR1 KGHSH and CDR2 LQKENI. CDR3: CASSPPTALNTEAFF. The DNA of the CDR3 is TGTGCCAGCTCACCCCCGACAGCCTTGAACACTGAAGCTTTCTTT.

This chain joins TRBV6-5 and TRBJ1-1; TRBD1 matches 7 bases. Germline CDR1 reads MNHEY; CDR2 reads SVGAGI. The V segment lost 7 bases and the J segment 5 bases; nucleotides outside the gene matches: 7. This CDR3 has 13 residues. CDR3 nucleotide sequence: TGTGCCAGCATGAGACAGGGAGGAACTGAAGCTTTCTTT. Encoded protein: CASMRQGGTEAFF.

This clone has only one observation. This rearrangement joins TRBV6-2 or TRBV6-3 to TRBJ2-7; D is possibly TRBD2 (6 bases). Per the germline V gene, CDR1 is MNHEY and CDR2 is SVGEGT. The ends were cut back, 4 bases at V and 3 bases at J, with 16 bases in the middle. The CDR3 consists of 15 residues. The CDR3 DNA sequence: TGTGCCAGCAGTTTCGAAAGCGCCGGGAGCTACGAGCAGTACTTC. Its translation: CASSFESAGSYEQYF.

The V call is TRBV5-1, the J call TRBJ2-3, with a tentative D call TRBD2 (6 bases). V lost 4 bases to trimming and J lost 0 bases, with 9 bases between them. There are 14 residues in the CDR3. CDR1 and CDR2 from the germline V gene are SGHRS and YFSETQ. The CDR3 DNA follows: TGCGCCAGCAGCCAGCGGGTGAGCACAGATACGCAGTATTTT. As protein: CASSQRVSTDTQYF.

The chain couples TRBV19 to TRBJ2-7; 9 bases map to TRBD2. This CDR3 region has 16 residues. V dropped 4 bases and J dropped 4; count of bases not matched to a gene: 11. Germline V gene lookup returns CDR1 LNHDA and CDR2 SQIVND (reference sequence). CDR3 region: CASSTTTSGEPYEQYF. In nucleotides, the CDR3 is TGTGCCAGTAGTACAACGACTAGCGGAGAGCCTTACGAGCAGTACTTC.

The CDR3 sequence is CASSTSGRPNAGELFF. As DNA, the CDR3 is TGTGCCAGCAGTACTAGCGGGAGGCCCAACGCCGGGGAGCTGTTTTTT. The chain carries TRBV28 and TRBJ2-2; 12 bases are shared with TRBD2. The V gene end was trimmed by 5 bases and the J gene end by 6 bases; junction bases not matched to a gene: 7. The CDR3 runs 16 residues. Germline assignment: CDR1 MDHEN and CDR2 SYDVKM. The full variable domain, rest sourced from reference TRBV28 and TRBJ2-2, is DVKVTQSSRYLVKRTGEKVFLECVQDMDHENMFWYRQDPGLGLRLIYFSYDVKMKEKGDIPEGYSVSREKKERFSLILESASTNQTSMYLCASSTSGRPNAGELFFGEGSRLTVL.

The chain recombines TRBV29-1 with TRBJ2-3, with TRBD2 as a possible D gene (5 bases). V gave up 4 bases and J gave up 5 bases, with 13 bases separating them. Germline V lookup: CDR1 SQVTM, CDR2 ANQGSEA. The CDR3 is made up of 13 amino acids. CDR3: CSVALGKRDTQYF. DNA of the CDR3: TGCAGCGTTGCCCTCGGGAAGAGAGATACGCAGTATTTT.

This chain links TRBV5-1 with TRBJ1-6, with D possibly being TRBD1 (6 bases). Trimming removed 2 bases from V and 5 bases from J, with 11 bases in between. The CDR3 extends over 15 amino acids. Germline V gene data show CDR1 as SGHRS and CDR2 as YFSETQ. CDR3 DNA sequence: TGCGCCAGCAGCTTACAGGGCCCTAATAATTCACCCCTCCACTTT. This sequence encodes CASSLQGPNNSPLHF.

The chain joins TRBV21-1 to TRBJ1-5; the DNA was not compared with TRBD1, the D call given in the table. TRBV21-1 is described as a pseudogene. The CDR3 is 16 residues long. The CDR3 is CASSKELAETNQPQHF. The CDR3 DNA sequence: TGTGCCAGCAGCAAAGAATTGGCAGAAACCAATCAGCCCCAGCATTTT.

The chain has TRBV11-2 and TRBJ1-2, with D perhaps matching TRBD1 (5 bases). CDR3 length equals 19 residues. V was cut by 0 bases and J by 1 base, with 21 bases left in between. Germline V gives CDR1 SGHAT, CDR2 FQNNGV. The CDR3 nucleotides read TGTGCCAGCAGCTTAGAACGGCTGGGGGGGGGACCGAATAACTATGGCTACACCTTC. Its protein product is CASSLERLGGGPNNYGYTF.

The CDR3 DNA sequence: TGCAGCGCTATGGACAGGGACGGGTACATTCAGTACTTC. Translating it yields CSAMDRDGYIQYF. The genes are TRBV29-1 and TRBJ2-4, with 8 bases matching TRBD1. Trimming removed 7 bases from V and 8 bases from J; junction bases left unmatched: 10. Per the germline V gene, CDR1 is SQVTM and CDR2 is ANQGSEA. This CDR3 spans 13 amino acids.

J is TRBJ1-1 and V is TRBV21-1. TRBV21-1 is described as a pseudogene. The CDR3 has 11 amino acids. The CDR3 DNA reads TGTGCCATCTACGAGTACACTGAAGCTTTCTTT. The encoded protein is CAIYEYTEAFF.

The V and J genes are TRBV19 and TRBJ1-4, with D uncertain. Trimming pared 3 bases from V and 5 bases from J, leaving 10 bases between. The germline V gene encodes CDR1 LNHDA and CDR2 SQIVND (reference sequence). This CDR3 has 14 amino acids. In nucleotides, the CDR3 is TGTGCCAGTAGTATGGGAGGGCGGAATGAAAAACTGTTTTTT. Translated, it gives CASSMGGRNEKLFF.

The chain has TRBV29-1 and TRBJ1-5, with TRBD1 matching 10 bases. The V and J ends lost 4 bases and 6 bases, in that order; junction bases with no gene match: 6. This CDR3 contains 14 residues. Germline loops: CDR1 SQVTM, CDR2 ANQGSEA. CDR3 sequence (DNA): TGCAGCGTTGTATATGGGACAGGGGCTCAGCCCCAGCATTTT. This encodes CSVVYGTGAQPQHF. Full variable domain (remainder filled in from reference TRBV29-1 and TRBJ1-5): SAVISQKPSRDICQRGTSLTIQCQVDSQVTMMFWYRQQPGQSLTLIATANQGSEATYESGFVIDKFPISRPNLTFSTLTVSNMSPEDSSIYLCSVVYGTGAQPQHFGDGTRLSIL.

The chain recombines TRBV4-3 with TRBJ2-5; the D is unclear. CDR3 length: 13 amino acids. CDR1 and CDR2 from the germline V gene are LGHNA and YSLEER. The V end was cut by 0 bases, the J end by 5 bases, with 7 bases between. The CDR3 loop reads CASSQDGWETQYF. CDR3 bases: TGCGCCAGCAGCCAAGACGGGTGGGAGACCCAGTACTTC.

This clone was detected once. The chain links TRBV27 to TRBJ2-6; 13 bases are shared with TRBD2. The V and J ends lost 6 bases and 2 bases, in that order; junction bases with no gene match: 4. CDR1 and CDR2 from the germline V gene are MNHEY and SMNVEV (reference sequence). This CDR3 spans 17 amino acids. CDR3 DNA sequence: TGTGCCAGCAGACCCACTAGCGGGAGGGCTGGGGCCAACGTCCTGACTTTC. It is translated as CASRPTSGRAGANVLTF.

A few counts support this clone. Here the CDR3 reads CASSQVRVLSEQFF. The CDR3, as DNA: TGTGCCAGCAGCCAAGTTCGGGTGTTGAGTGAGCAGTTCTTC. The chain combines TRBV14 with TRBJ2-1; no definite D call. Germline V gene sequence: CDR1 SGHDN, CDR2 FVKESK. The germline V and J ends were trimmed by 1 base and 9 bases, with 13 bases remaining between them. This CDR3 has 14 residues.

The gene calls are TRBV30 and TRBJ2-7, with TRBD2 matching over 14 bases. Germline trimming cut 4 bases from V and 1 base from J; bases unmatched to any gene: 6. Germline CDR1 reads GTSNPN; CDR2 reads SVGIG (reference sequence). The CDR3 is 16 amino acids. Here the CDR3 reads CAWMTSGRVFSYEQYF. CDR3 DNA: TGTGCCTGGATGACTAGCGGGAGGGTTTTTTCCTACGAGCAGTACTTC. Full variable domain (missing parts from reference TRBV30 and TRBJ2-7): SQTIHQWPATLVQPVGSPLSLECTVEGTSNPNLYWYRQAAGRGLQLLFYSVGIGQISSEVPQNLSASRPQDRQFILSSKKLLLSDSGFYLCAWMTSGRVFSYEQYFGPGTRLTVT.

CDR3 DNA sequence: TGCGCCAGCAGCTACGGGGACAGCTCCTACACCTTC. Its protein is CASSYGDSSYTF. The rearrangement links TRBV5-1 to TRBJ1-2; 7 nucleotides align to TRBD1. The CDR3 loop spans 12 amino acids. V was pared by 3 bases and J by 10 bases, with 6 bases of the junction left unmatched. Germline values: CDR1 SGHRS, CDR2 YFSETQ.

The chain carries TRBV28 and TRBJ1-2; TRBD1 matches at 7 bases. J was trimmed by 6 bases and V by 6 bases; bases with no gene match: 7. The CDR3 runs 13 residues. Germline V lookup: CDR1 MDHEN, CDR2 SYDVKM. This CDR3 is CASRAQGIHGYTF. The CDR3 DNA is TGTGCCAGCAGAGCACAGGGGATCCATGGCTACACCTTC.

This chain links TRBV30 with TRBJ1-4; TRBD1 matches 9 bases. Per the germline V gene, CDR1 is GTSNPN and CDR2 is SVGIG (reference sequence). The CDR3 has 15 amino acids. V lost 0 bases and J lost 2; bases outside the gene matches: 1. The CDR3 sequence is CAWSVQGATNEKLFF. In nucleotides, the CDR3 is TGTGCCTGGAGTGTACAGGGGGCGACTAATGAAAAACTGTTTTTT.

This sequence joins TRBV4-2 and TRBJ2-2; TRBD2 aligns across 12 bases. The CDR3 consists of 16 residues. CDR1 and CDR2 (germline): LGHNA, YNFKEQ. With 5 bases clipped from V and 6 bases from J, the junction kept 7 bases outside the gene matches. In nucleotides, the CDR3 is TGTGCCAGCAGCTCCAGACTAGCGGGAGATCCCGGGGAGCTGTTTTTT. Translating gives CASSSRLAGDPGELFF.

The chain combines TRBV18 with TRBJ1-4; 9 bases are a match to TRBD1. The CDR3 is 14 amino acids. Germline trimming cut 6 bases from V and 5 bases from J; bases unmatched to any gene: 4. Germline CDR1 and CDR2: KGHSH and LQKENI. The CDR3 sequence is CASSYGTGNEKLFF. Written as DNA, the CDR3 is TGTGCCAGCTCCTACGGGACAGGGAATGAAAAACTGTTTTTT.

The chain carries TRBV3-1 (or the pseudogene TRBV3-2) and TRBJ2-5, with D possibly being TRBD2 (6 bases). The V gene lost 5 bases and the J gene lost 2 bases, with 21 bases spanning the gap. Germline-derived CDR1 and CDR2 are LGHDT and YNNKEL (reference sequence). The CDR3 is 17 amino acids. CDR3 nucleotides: TGTGCCAGCAGCTTCGGACTACCAACGGAGAAACAAGAGACCCAGTACTTC. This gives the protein CASSFGLPTEKQETQYF.

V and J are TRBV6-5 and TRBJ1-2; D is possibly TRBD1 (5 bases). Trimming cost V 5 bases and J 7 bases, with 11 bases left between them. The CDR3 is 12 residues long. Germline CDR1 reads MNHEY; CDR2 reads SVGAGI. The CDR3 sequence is CASSTGGVGYTF. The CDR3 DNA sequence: TGTGCCAGCAGTACAGGAGGGGTTGGCTACACCTTC.

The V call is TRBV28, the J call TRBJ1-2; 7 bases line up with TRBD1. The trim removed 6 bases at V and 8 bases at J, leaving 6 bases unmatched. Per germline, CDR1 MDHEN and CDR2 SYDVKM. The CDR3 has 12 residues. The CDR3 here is CASSSTGVGYTF. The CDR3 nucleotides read TGTGCCAGCAGCTCCACAGGGGTCGGCTACACCTTC.

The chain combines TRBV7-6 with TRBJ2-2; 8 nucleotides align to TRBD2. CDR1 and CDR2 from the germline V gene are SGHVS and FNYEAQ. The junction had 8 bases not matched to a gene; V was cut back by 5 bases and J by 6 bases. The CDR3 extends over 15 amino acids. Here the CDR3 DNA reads TGTGCCAGCAGCCGACGCAGTAGCGGGGCCGGGGAGCTGTTTTTT. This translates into CASSRRSSGAGELFF.